The 17 T cell receptor beta chains listed next were all sequenced from one sample in a study of cytomegalovirus exposure and HLA in healthy donors. Produced via immunoSEQ multiplex PCR; TCRdb's table is partial and in-frame only. In the table there are 150,000 to 200,000 clones, roughly 86% of which are singletons. The specimen sequenced was PBMCs. Receptors originate from a woman younger than 30 in good health and CMV-seronegative.

This chain uses TRBV10-2 with TRBJ1-2; maybe TRBD1 (5 bases). There are 14 residues in the CDR3. CDR1 is WSHSY and CDR2 is SAAADI in the germline V gene. With 0 bases removed from V and 6 bases from J, the gap between germline ends came to 11 bases. The CDR3 sequence is CASSESRQNHGYTF. The CDR3 DNA reads as TGCGCCAGCAGTGAGTCGAGACAGAACCATGGCTACACCTTC.

V gene TRBV4-1 combines with J gene TRBJ2-5; 9 positions match TRBD2. Germline V gene lookup returns CDR1 MGHRA and CDR2 YSYEKL. This CDR3 spans 17 amino acids. Unmatched junction bases numbered 13, after V lost 3 bases and J lost 5 bases. CDR3 coding DNA: TGCGCCAGCAGCCATCCCATCCGTAGCGGGAGATGGGAGACCCAGTACTTC. Protein sequence: CASSHPIRSGRWETQYF.

CDR3 DNA: TGCAGCGTTGAACTCCGTAGCAAGCAGTTCTTC. Protein: CSVELRSKQFF. V usage is TRBV29-1 and J usage is TRBJ2-1, with D uncertain. CDR1 is SQVTM and CDR2 is ANQGSEA in the germline V gene. The CDR3 sequence is 11 residues long. The V and J ends lost 2 bases and 11 bases respectively, with 10 bases between them.

The V and J genes are TRBV5-6 and TRBJ1-2; D is undetermined. The CDR3 sequence is 12 residues long. Germline V gives CDR1 SGHDT, CDR2 YYEEEE. The germline V and J ends were trimmed by 4 bases and 4 bases, with 8 bases remaining between them. The CDR3 DNA follows: TGTGCCAGCAGCCGACGGGGCTATGGCTACACCTTC. It is translated as CASSRRGYGYTF.

The V and J genes are TRBV5-6 and TRBJ2-7; the match to TRBD1 covers 9 bases. Looked up from germline, CDR1 is SGHDT and CDR2 is YYEEEE. V lost 3 bases, J lost 3 bases, and 7 bases stayed unmatched. The CDR3 contains 15 residues. The CDR3 region is CASSSPGQGLYEQYF. The CDR3 DNA reads as TGTGCCAGCAGCTCACCGGGACAGGGTCTCTACGAGCAGTACTTC. Drawing the rest from reference TRBV5-6 and TRBJ2-7, the complete variable domain is DAGVTQSPTHLIKTRGQQVTLRCSPKSGHDTVSWYQQALGQGPQFIFQYYEEEERQRGNFPDRFSGHQFPNYSSELNVNALLLGDSALYLCASSSPGQGLYEQYFGPGTRLTVT.

The chain combines TRBV4-1 with TRBJ2-7; 8 nucleotides match TRBD1. Germline V gene lookup returns CDR1 MGHRA and CDR2 YSYEKL. This CDR3 has 18 residues. V gave up 4 bases and J gave up 2 bases; unmatched junction bases: 16. For the CDR3, the DNA is TGCGCCAGCAGCCCGTCCGCCCTAACACAGGGGGTCCCCTACGAGCAGTACTTC. It encodes CASSPSALTQGVPYEQYF.

The CDR3 here is CSVQSGTGDQPQHF. CDR3 DNA sequence: TGCAGCGTGCAGTCCGGGACAGGGGATCAGCCCCAGCATTTT. The rearrangement links TRBV29-1 to TRBJ1-5; TRBD1 aligns across 10 bases. CDR1 and CDR2 from the germline V gene are SQVTM and ANQGSEA. The trim removed 6 bases at V and 5 bases at J, leaving 7 bases unmatched. CDR3 length: 14 residues. The full variable domain, its missing parts supplied by reference TRBV29-1 and TRBJ1-5, is SAVISQKPSRDICQRGTSLTIQCQVDSQVTMMFWYRQQPGQSLTLIATANQGSEATYESGFVIDKFPISRPNLTFSTLTVSNMSPEDSSIYLCSVQSGTGDQPQHFGDGTRLSIL.

CDR3 protein: CASSLANLANDPYEQYF. The CDR3 DNA is TGCGCCAGCAGCTTGGCCAATCTAGCGAATGATCCCTACGAGCAGTACTTC. The gene calls are TRBV5-1 and TRBJ2-7; D is possibly TRBD2 (6 bases). Germline assignment: CDR1 SGHRS and CDR2 YFSETQ. This CDR3 has 17 amino acids. Trimming pared 0 bases from V and 2 bases from J, leaving 18 bases between. Using reference TRBV5-1 and TRBJ2-7 for the parts outside the CDR3, the full variable domain is KAGVTQTPRYLIKTRGQQVTLSCSPISGHRSVSWYQQTPGQGLQFLFEYFSETQRNKGNFPGRFSGRQFSNSRSEMNVSTLELGDSALYLCASSLANLANDPYEQYFGPGTRLTVT.

The J gene is TRBJ2-5, the V gene TRBV5-5; TRBD2 agrees at 8 bases. The CDR3 loop spans 17 amino acids. Germline trimming cut 1 base from V and 2 bases from J; bases unmatched to any gene: 10. Per germline, CDR1 SGHKS and CDR2 YYEKEE (reference sequence). CDR3 sequence (DNA): TGTGCCAGCAGCTTGTCGGGGATAGCGGGACTTCAAGAGACCCAGTACTTC. It encodes CASSLSGIAGLQETQYF.

A note on this clone: Other nucleotide sequences from this sample produce the same CDR3. V and J are TRBV29-1 and TRBJ2-2; 9 nucleotides agree with TRBD1. This CDR3 has 14 amino acids. Germline assignment: CDR1 SQVTM and CDR2 ANQGSEA. V dropped 4 bases and J dropped 3; count of bases not matched to a gene: 3. This CDR3 is CSVVGQGYTGELFF. DNA of the CDR3: TGCAGCGTTGTGGGACAGGGTTACACCGGGGAGCTGTTTTTT.

The V call is TRBV7-8, the J call TRBJ2-7; 13 positions agree with TRBD2. This CDR3 has 16 amino acids. Germline CDR1 and CDR2: SGHVS and FQNEAQ. Germline trimming cut 5 bases from V and 3 bases from J; bases unmatched to any gene: 7. In DNA form, the CDR3 reads TGTGCCAGCAGCCGACTAGCGGGGGGAAACAGCTACGAGCAGTACTTC. Protein sequence: CASSRLAGGNSYEQYF. The variable domain in full, completed from reference TRBV7-8 and TRBJ2-7, reads GAGVSQSPRYKVAKRGQDVALRCDPISGHVSLFWYQQALGQGPEFLTYFQNEAQLDKSGLPSDRFFAERPEGSVSTLKIQRTQQEDSAVYLCASSRLAGGNSYEQYFGPGTRLTVT.

The rearrangement joins TRBV27 to TRBJ1-4, with TRBD1 identical over 10 bases. V lost 5 bases to trimming and J lost 6 bases; unmatched junction nucleotides: 12. Germline lookup yields CDR1 MNHEY and CDR2 SMNVEV (reference sequence). The length of the CDR3 is 17 residues. CDR3 nucleotides: TGTGCCAGCAGTAGCCGGGGACAGGGGATCCTTTATGAAAAACTGTTTTTT. Translated, it gives CASSSRGQGILYEKLFF.

Worth noting for this clone: Different DNA sequences within this sample yield the same CDR3. V usage is TRBV27 and J usage is TRBJ2-7, with 8 bases matching TRBD1. Germline V CDR1 and CDR2: MNHEY, SMNVEV (reference sequence). V shed 4 bases and J 7 bases; nucleotides not matched to a gene: 12. This CDR3 has 15 amino acids. DNA of the CDR3: TGTGCCAGCAGTTCATCCGGGACAGGACGTCGTGAGCAGTACTTC. It specifies CASSSSGTGRREQYF.

The V and J genes are TRBV27 and TRBJ2-7, with D perhaps TRBD1 (6 bases). Germline values: CDR1 MNHEY, CDR2 SMNVEV (reference sequence). With 3 bases removed from V and 7 bases from J, the gap between germline ends came to 16 bases. The CDR3 length is 14 residues. The DNA for the CDR3 is TGTGCCAGCAGTTTCCAGGGGTATCTTCGGGAGCAGTACTTC. Its translation: CASSFQGYLREQYF.

About this clone itself: The same CDR3 also results from other DNA sequences found in this sample. V gene TRBV2 combines with J gene TRBJ1-2; D is unclear. Trimming stripped 1 base from V and 4 bases from J, with 4 bases between. Germline loops: CDR1 SNHLY, CDR2 FYNNEI. CDR3 length equals 12 residues. CDR3 region: CASSEGGYGYTF. For the CDR3, the DNA is TGTGCCAGCAGTGAAGGAGGCTATGGCTACACCTTC. The full variable domain, rest sourced from reference TRBV2 and TRBJ1-2, is EPEVTQTPSHQVTQMGQEVILRCVPISNHLYFYWYRQILGQKVEFLVSFYNNEISEKSEIFDDQFSVERPDGSNFTLKIRSTKLEDSAMYFCASSEGGYGYTFGSGTRLTVV.

This clone was seen a single time. The V call is TRBV5-4, the J call TRBJ2-4; the match to TRBD1 covers 7 bases. The CDR3 covers 14 residues. Germline lookup yields CDR1 SGHNT and CDR2 YYREEE (reference sequence). With V trimmed by 4 bases and J by 6 bases, 7 bases remained unmatched. The CDR3 here is CASSGTGASNIQYF. The CDR3 DNA sequence: TGTGCCAGCAGCGGAACAGGGGCCTCAAACATTCAGTACTTC.

The chain is built from TRBV15 and TRBJ1-6; D not certain. The CDR3 covers 19 residues. Trimming removed 1 base at V and 0 bases at J, with 16 bases between. CDR1 is LNHNV, CDR2 YYDKDF, per germline (reference sequence). CDR3 nucleotide sequence: TGTGCCACCAGCAGAGGTATTATCTCGGGGAGCTCCTATAATTCACCCCTCCACTTT. This gives the protein CATSRGIISGSSYNSPLHF.